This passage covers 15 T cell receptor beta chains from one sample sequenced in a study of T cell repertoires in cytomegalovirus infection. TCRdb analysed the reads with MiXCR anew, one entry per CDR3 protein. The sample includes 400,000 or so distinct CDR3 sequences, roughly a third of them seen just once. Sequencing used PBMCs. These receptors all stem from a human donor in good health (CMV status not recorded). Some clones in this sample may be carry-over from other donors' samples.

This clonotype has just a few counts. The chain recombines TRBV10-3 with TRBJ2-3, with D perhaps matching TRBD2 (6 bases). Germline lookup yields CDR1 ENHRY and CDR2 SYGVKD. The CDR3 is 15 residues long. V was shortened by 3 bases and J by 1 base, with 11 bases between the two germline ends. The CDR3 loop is CAISDGEAGTDTQYF. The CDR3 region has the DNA TGTGCCATCAGTGACGGGGAGGCAGGCACAGATACGCAGTATTTT.

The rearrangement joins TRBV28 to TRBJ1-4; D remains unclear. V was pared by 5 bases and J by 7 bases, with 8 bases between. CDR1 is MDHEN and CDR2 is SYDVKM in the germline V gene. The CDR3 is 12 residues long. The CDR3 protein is CASSAAGEKLFF. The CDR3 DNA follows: TGTGCCAGCAGTGCCGCGGGTGAAAAACTGTTTTTT.

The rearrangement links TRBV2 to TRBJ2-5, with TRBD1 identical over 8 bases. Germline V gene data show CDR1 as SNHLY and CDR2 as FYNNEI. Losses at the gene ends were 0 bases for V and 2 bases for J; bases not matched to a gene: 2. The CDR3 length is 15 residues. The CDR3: CASSEARTGQETQYF. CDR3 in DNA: TGTGCCAGCAGTGAAGCCCGGACAGGGCAAGAGACCCAGTACTTC.

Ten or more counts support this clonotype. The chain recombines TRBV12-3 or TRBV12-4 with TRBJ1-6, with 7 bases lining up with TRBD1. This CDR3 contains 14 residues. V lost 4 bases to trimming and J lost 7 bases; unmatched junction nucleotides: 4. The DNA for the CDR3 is TGTGCCAGCAGTTGGCAGGGGGGAAATTCACCCCTCCACTTT. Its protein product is CASSWQGGNSPLHF.

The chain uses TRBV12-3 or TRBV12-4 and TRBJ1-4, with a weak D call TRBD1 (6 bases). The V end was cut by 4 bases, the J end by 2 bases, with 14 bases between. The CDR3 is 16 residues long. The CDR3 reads CASSSKGVPTNEKLFF. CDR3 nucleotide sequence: TGTGCCAGCAGTTCAAAGGGGGTACCCACTAATGAAAAACTGTTTTTT.

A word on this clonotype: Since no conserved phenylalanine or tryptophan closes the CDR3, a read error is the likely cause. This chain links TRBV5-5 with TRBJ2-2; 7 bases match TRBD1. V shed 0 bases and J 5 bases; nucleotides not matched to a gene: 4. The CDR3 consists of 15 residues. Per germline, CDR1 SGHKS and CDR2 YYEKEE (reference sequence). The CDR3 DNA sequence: TGTGCCAGCAGCTTGGACAGGGGAGTAACCGGGGAGCTGTTTTTG. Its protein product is CASSLDRGVTGELFL.

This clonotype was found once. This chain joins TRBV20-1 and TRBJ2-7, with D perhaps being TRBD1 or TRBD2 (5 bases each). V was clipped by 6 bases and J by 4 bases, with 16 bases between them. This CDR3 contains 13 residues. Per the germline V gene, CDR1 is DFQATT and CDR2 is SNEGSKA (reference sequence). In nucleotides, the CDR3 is TGCAGTGCGTTCCGGGACCCTTCTTACGAGCAGTACTTC. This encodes CSAFRDPSYEQYF.

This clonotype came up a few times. The DNA for the CDR3 is TGTGCCAGCAGTTACTTCGGACAGGGAAAAACTGAAGCTTTCTTT. Translated, it gives CASSYFGQGKTEAFF. The V and J genes are TRBV6-2 or TRBV6-3 and TRBJ1-1; 8 nucleotides match TRBD1. The CDR3 length is 15 residues. Germline V lookup: CDR1 MNHEY, CDR2 SVGEGT. Trimming at V came to 1 base and at J to 5 bases, leaving 6 bases not matched to a gene.

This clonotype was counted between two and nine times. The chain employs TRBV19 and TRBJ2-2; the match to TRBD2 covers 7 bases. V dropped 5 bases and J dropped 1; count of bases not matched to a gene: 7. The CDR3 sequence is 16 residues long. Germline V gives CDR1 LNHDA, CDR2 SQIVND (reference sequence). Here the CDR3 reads CASSSGLLRNTGELFF. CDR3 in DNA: TGTGCCAGTAGTTCGGGACTACTCCGGAACACCGGGGAGCTGTTTTTT.

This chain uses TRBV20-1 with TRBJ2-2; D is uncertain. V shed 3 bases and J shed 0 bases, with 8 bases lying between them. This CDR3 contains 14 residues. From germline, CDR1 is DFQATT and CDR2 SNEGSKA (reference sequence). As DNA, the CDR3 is TGCAGTGCTAGGACCAGGACGAACACCGGGGAGCTGTTTTTT. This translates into CSARTRTNTGELFF.

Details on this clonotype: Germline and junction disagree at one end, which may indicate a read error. This CDR3 is CASSFVTGLTNEKLLF. CDR3 nucleotides: TGTGCCAGCAGCTTCGTAACAGGGCTGACTAATGAAAAACTGTTATTT. The gene calls are TRBV11-2 and TRBJ1-4, with D possibly being TRBD1 (6 bases). The germline gives CDR1 SGHAT, CDR2 FQNNGV. CDR3 length: 16 residues.

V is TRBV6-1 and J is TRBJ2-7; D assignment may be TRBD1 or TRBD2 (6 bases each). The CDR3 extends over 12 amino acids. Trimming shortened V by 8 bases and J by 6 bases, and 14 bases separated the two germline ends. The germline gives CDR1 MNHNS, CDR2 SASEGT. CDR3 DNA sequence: TGTGCCAGCTCCAAGGGGGGTGGCGAGCAGTACTTC. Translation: CASSKGGGEQYF.

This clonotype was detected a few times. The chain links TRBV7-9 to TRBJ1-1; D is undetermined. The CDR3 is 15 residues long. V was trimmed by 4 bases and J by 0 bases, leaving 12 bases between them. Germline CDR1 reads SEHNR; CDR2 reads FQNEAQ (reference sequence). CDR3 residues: CASSYFLELNTEAFF. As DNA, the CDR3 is TGTGCCAGCAGCTACTTTCTCGAGCTGAACACTGAAGCTTTCTTT.

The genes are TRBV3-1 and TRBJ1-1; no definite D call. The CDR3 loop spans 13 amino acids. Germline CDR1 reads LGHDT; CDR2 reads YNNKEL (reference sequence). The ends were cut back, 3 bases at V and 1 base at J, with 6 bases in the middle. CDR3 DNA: TGTGCCAGCAGCCACGAAGGGAACACTGAAGCTTTCTTT. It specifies CASSHEGNTEAFF. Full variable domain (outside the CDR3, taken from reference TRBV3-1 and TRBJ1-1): DTAVSQTPKYLVTQMGNDKSIKCEQNLGHDTMYWYKQDSKKFLKIMFSYNNKELIINETVPNRFSPKSPDKAHLNLHINSLELGDSAVYFCASSHEGNTEAFFGQGTRLTVV.

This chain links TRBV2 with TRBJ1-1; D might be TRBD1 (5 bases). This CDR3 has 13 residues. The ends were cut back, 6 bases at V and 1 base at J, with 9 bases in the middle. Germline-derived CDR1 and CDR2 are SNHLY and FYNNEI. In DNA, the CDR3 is TGTGCCAGCAGCTCGGACACGAACACTGAAGCTTTCTTT. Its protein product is CASSSDTNTEAFF.